Many counts were recorded for the clone carrying this TCR beta chain. What it binds is unknown. One end of the junction is discordant with germline, which a read error may explain. TCR beta libraries were built with iRepertoire HTBI primers and Arm-PCR of CDR3 regions. TCRdb fed the multiplex PCR reads into MiXCR, producing one record per CDR3 protein. The sample carries about 420,000 distinct CDR3 sequences, about 15% recorded once. The entry originates in a study of regulatory T cells in long-lasting Graves disease. General study findings and limits: Patients with persistent disease shared some 3,000 public clonotypes, outpacing the roughly 1,000 shared by new patients.

Time point of the sample: newly diagnosed GD, antithyroid drugs for less than 3 months. RNA isolated from PBMCs was used to make the TCR library. From germline, CDR1 is SGHAT and CDR2 FQNNGV. The CDR3 consists of 15 residues. These sequences were also reported in another study, on T cells in Graves' hyperthyroidism and ophthalmopathy.

The rearrangement joins TRBV11-2 to TRBJ2-1; TRBD2 aligns across 9 bases. The sequence was collected from a woman younger than 30 with Graves disease. The specimen comprised peripheral blood mononuclear cells (PBMCs), sampled at new diagnosis, from a patient treated with antithyroid drugs. The CDR3 loop reads CASSLEAGGYNEQFF. CDR3 nucleotide sequence: TGTGCCAGCAGTTTAGAAGCGGGAGGTTACAATGAGCAGTTCTTC.